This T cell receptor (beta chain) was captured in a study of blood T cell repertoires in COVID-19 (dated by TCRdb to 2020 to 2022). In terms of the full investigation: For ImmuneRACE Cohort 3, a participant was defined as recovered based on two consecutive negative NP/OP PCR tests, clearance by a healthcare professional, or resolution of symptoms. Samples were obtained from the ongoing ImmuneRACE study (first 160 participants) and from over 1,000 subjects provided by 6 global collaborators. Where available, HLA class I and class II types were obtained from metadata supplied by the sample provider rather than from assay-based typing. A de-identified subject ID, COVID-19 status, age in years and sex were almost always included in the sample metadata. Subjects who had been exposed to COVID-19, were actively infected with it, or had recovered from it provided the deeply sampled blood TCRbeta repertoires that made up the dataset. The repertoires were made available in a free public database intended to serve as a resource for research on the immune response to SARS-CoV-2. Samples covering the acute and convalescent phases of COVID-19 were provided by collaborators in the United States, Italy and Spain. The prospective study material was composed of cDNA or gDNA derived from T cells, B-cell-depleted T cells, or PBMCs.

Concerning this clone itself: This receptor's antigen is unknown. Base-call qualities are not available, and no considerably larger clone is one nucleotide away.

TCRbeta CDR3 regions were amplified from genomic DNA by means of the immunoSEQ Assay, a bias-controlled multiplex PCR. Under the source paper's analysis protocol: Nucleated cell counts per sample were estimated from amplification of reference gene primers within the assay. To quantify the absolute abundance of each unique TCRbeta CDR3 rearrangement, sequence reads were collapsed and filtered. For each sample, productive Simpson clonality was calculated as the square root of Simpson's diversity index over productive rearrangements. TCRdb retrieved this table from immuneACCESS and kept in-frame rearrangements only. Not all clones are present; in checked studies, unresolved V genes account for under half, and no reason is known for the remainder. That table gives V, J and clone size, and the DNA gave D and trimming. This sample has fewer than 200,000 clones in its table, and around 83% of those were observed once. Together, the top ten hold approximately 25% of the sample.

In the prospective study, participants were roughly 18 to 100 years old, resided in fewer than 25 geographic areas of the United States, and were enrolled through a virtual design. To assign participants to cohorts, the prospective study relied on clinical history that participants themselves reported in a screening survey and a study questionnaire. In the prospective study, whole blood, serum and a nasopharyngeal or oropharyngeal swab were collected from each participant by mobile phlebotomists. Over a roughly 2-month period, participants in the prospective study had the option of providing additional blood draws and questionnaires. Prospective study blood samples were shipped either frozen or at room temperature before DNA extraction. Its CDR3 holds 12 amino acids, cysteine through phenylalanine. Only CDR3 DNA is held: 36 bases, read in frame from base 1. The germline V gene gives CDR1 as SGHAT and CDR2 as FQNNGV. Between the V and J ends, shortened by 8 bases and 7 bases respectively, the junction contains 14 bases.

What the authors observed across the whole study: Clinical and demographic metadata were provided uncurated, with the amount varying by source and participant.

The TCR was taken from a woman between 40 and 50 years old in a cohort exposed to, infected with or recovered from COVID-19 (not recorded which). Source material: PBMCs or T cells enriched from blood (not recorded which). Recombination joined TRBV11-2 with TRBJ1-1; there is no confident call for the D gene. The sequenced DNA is TGTGCCAGCGGCACGAGACATCTTGAAGCTTTCTTT. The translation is CASGTRHLEAFF.